These T cell receptor beta chains were read from a single sample in a study of vaccination and CD4 T cells after COVID-19. Antigens for these TCRs are unknown. Using its own MiXCR run on the PCR reads, TCRdb lists one record per CDR3 protein. The table shows around 7,000 distinct CDR3 sequences, with roughly two fifths occurring only once. The source material was CD4+ T cells from blood, cultured in vitro. The receptors were sampled from a human donor in good health. Each CDR3 is given with its conserved first and last residue. The D gene is left open where the match is weak. Clone size is not always given. Where it is, it says once, few, many or a class for expanded clones.

d_gene: .; abundance: few; v_gene: TRBV19; j_gene: TRBJ1-2; CDR3aa: CASRLNNYGYTF; CDR3nt: TGTGCCAGTAGATTGAATAACTATGGCTACACCTTC
d_gene: .; abundance: .; v_gene: TRBV7-2; j_gene: TRBJ2-2; CDR3aa: CASSNQGHGELFF; CDR3nt: TGTGCCAGCAGCAATCAGGGGCACGGGGAGCTGTTTTTT
d_gene: TRBD1; abundance: .; v_gene: TRBV7-6; j_gene: TRBJ2-7; CDR3aa: CASSSLQGYYEQYF; CDR3nt: TGTGCCAGCAGTTCTCTACAGGGGTACTACGAGCAGTACTTC
d_gene: .; abundance: .; v_gene: TRBV28; j_gene: TRBJ1-6; CDR3aa: CASSLAGGANSPLHF; CDR3nt: TGTGCCAGCAGTTTAGCTGGAGGGGCGAATTCACCCCTCCACTTT
d_gene: .; abundance: .; v_gene: TRBV4-2; j_gene: TRBJ2-1; CDR3aa: CASSQDLNEQFF; CDR3nt: TGTGCCAGCAGCCAAGATCTCAATGAGCAGTTCTTC
d_gene: .; abundance: .; v_gene: TRBV6-1; j_gene: TRBJ1-3; CDR3aa: CASSTTASRNTIYF; CDR3nt: TGTGCCAGCAGTACCACAGCGTCCAGAAACACCATATATTTT
d_gene: .; abundance: few; v_gene: TRBV2; j_gene: TRBJ1-6; CDR3aa: CASSELQSPNSPLHF; CDR3nt: TGTGCCAGCAGTGAATTGCAGAGTCCCAATTCACCCCTCCACTTT
d_gene: .; abundance: .; v_gene: TRBV6-5; j_gene: TRBJ1-5; CDR3aa: CASSYFNQPQHF; CDR3nt: TGTGCCAGCAGTTATTTCAATCAGCCCCAGCATTTT
d_gene: TRBD2; abundance: .; v_gene: TRBV7-3; j_gene: TRBJ2-7; CDR3aa: CASSRLAAGEQYF; CDR3nt: TGTGCCAGCAGCAGACTAGCGGCGGGGGAGCAGTACTTC
d_gene: .; abundance: .; v_gene: TRBV7-9; j_gene: TRBJ1-1; CDR3aa: CASSLDRTASAFF; CDR3nt: TGTGCCAGCAGCTTAGATAGAACCGCTTCAGCTTTCTTT
d_gene: TRBD1; abundance: few; v_gene: TRBV19; j_gene: TRBJ1-1; CDR3aa: CASEQGTYHTEAFF; CDR3nt: TGTGCCAGTGAACAGGGGACCTATCACACTGAAGCTTTCTTT
d_gene: .; abundance: .; v_gene: TRBV12-3/TRBV12-4; j_gene: TRBJ1-2; CDR3aa: CASSGGDVRLYGYTF; CDR3nt: TGTGCCAGCAGTGGAGGGGATGTCAGGCTCTATGGCTACACCTTC
d_gene: .; abundance: .; v_gene: TRBV6-1; j_gene: TRBJ1-1; CDR3aa: CASSQGKRAFF; CDR3nt: TGTGCCAGCAGTCAGGGGAAGCGAGCTTTCTTT
d_gene: TRBD1; abundance: .; v_gene: TRBV9; j_gene: TRBJ2-2; CDR3aa: CASQGTGANTGELFF; CDR3nt: TGTGCCAGCCAGGGGACAGGCGCGAACACCGGGGAGCTGTTTTTT
d_gene: .; abundance: few; v_gene: TRBV10-1; j_gene: TRBJ2-2; CDR3aa: CASRNGSGELFF; CDR3nt: TGCGCCAGCAGAAATGGCTCCGGGGAGCTGTTTTTT
d_gene: TRBD1; abundance: .; v_gene: TRBV20-1; j_gene: TRBJ1-6; CDR3aa: CSALETGGFISPLHF; CDR3nt: TGCAGTGCTCTCGAGACAGGGGGGTTTATTTCACCCCTCCACTTT
d_gene: .; abundance: .; v_gene: TRBV6-1; j_gene: TRBJ1-1; CDR3aa: CASSLPGAAGNTEAFF; CDR3nt: TGTGCCAGCAGTCTCCCAGGGGCTGCCGGGAACACTGAAGCTTTCTTT
d_gene: .; abundance: few; v_gene: TRBV7-8; j_gene: TRBJ2-1; CDR3aa: CASSKIPDTYNEQFF; CDR3nt: TGTGCCAGCAGCAAGATACCCGACACCTACAATGAGCAGTTCTTC
d_gene: .; abundance: medium-sized; v_gene: TRBV20-1; j_gene: TRBJ1-2; CDR3aa: CRGGGGDYGYTF; CDR3nt: TGCAGGGGGGGTGGGGGGGACTATGGCTACACCTTC
d_gene: .; abundance: .; v_gene: TRBV19; j_gene: TRBJ1-1; CDR3aa: CASSIRRDTEAFF; CDR3nt: TGTGCCAGTAGTATAAGGAGGGACACTGAAGCTTTCTTT
d_gene: TRBD1; abundance: few; v_gene: TRBV6-5; j_gene: TRBJ2-1; CDR3aa: CASSLQGQPYNEQFF; CDR3nt: TGTGCCAGCAGTTTGCAGGGACAGCCATACAATGAGCAGTTCTTC
d_gene: .; abundance: few; v_gene: TRBV7-2; j_gene: TRBJ1-5; CDR3aa: CASSYIQGWSQHF; CDR3nt: TGTGCCAGCAGCTATATTCAGGGTTGGTCCCAGCATTTT
d_gene: .; abundance: few; v_gene: TRBV7-7; j_gene: TRBJ1-1; CDR3aa: CASSPPGRLQTAEAFF; CDR3nt: TGTGCCAGCAGCCCCCCGGGGCGTCTCCAAACTGCTGAAGCTTTCTTT
d_gene: TRBD1; abundance: .; v_gene: TRBV6-5; j_gene: TRBJ1-2; CDR3aa: CASSLTQGASYGYTF; CDR3nt: TGTGCCAGCAGTTTAACTCAGGGGGCGAGCTATGGCTACACCTTC
d_gene: .; abundance: .; v_gene: TRBV6-5; j_gene: TRBJ2-1; CDR3aa: CASSYDNEQFF; CDR3nt: TGTGCCAGCAGTTACGACAATGAGCAGTTCTTC
d_gene: TRBD2; abundance: .; v_gene: TRBV5-1; j_gene: TRBJ2-2; CDR3aa: CASNRAGADGELFF; CDR3nt: TGCGCCAGCAACCGAGCGGGGGCTGACGGGGAGCTGTTTTTT
d_gene: .; abundance: .; v_gene: TRBV5-1; j_gene: TRBJ1-2; CDR3aa: CASSFAGERGGYTF; CDR3nt: TGCGCCAGCAGCTTCGCAGGGGAGCGAGGTGGCTACACCTTC
d_gene: TRBD1; abundance: .; v_gene: TRBV2; j_gene: TRBJ2-5; CDR3aa: CASTLRDREETQYF; CDR3nt: TGTGCCAGCACCCTCCGGGACAGGGAAGAGACCCAGTACTTC
d_gene: TRBD2; abundance: .; v_gene: TRBV12-3/TRBV12-4; j_gene: TRBJ2-5; CDR3aa: CASSLTAGGQETQYF; CDR3nt: TGTGCCAGCAGTTTGACCGCGGGGGGGCAAGAGACCCAGTACTTC
d_gene: .; abundance: .; v_gene: TRBV19; j_gene: TRBJ1-2; CDR3aa: CASSSSALPFYGYTF; CDR3nt: TGTGCCAGTAGTTCCTCGGCCCTCCCTTTCTATGGCTACACCTTC
d_gene: .; abundance: few; v_gene: TRBV18; j_gene: TRBJ1-2; CDR3aa: CASSPMGAEGYTF; CDR3nt: TGTGCCAGCTCACCAATGGGGGCAGAAGGCTACACCTTC
d_gene: .; abundance: few; v_gene: TRBV6-5; j_gene: TRBJ1-6; CDR3aa: CASSYDGRSSSPLHF; CDR3nt: TGTGCCAGCAGTTATGACGGCAGATCAAGTTCACCCCTCCACTTT
d_gene: .; abundance: few; v_gene: TRBV6-1; j_gene: TRBJ2-5; CDR3aa: CASSEKGVLRGPQETQYF; CDR3nt: TGTGCCAGCAGTGAAAAGGGGGTTTTGCGGGGGCCGCAAGAGACCCAGTACTTC
d_gene: .; abundance: .; v_gene: TRBV6-5; j_gene: TRBJ2-1; CDR3aa: CASSYGPWKVQFF; CDR3nt: TGTGCCAGCAGTTACGGGCCTTGGAAGGTGCAGTTCTTC
d_gene: TRBD2; abundance: .; v_gene: TRBV20-1; j_gene: TRBJ2-7; CDR3aa: CSASDTSGGYYEQYF; CDR3nt: TGCAGTGCTAGTGATACTAGCGGGGGATACTACGAGCAGTACTTC
d_gene: .; abundance: .; v_gene: TRBV11-2; j_gene: TRBJ1-2; CDR3aa: CASSLDLKANYGYTF; CDR3nt: TGTGCCAGCAGCTTAGATCTAAAGGCTAACTATGGCTACACCTTC
d_gene: TRBD1; abundance: few; v_gene: TRBV10-3; j_gene: TRBJ1-1; CDR3aa: CAISGGPPQGASEAFF; CDR3nt: TGTGCCATCAGTGGGGGCCCCCCACAGGGGGCCTCTGAAGCTTTCTTT
d_gene: .; abundance: few; v_gene: TRBV6-1; j_gene: TRBJ1-1; CDR3aa: CASTWEGINTEAFF; CDR3nt: TGTGCCAGCACCTGGGAGGGGATAAACACTGAAGCTTTCTTT
d_gene: TRBD2; abundance: .; v_gene: TRBV20-1; j_gene: TRBJ2-3; CDR3aa: CSASPGLVELDTQYF; CDR3nt: TGCAGTGCTAGCCCGGGACTAGTGGAGTTAGATACGCAGTATTTT
d_gene: .; abundance: .; v_gene: TRBV6-1; j_gene: TRBJ2-1; CDR3aa: CANSESKDNEQFF; CDR3nt: TGTGCCAACAGTGAATCCAAAGACAATGAGCAGTTCTTC
d_gene: .; abundance: .; v_gene: TRBV5-8; j_gene: TRBJ2-5; CDR3aa: CASSFLRGGEETQYF; CDR3nt: TGTGCCAGCAGCTTCCTAAGGGGGGGGGAAGAGACCCAGTACTTC
d_gene: TRBD2; abundance: .; v_gene: TRBV6-1; j_gene: TRBJ2-2; CDR3aa: CASTGLAGATTGELFF; CDR3nt: TGTGCCAGCACGGGACTAGCGGGGGCAACTACCGGGGAGCTGTTTTTT
d_gene: TRBD2; abundance: .; v_gene: TRBV6-1; j_gene: TRBJ2-3; CDR3aa: CASSNRAGGTDTQYF; CDR3nt: TGTGCCAGCAGTAATCGAGCGGGGGGGACAGATACGCAGTATTTT
d_gene: .; abundance: once; v_gene: TRBV12-3/TRBV12-4; j_gene: TRBJ1-5; CDR3aa: CASSLLGNRNQPQHF; CDR3nt: TGTGCCAGCAGCCTCCTTGGAAACCGCAATCAGCCCCAGCATTTT
d_gene: .; abundance: .; v_gene: TRBV27; j_gene: TRBJ1-1; CDR3aa: CASRLGGGTNTEAFF; CDR3nt: TGTGCCAGCCGACTGGGGGGGGGGACCAACACTGAAGCTTTCTTT
d_gene: .; abundance: .; v_gene: TRBV5-8; j_gene: TRBJ2-1; CDR3aa: CASSRGGVDEQFF; CDR3nt: TGTGCCAGCAGCCGCGGAGGCGTAGATGAGCAGTTCTTC
d_gene: .; abundance: .; v_gene: TRBV29-1; j_gene: TRBJ1-1; CDR3aa: CSVNGQSLNTEAFF; CDR3nt: TGCAGCGTTAACGGGCAATCCCTTAACACTGAAGCTTTCTTT
d_gene: .; abundance: .; v_gene: TRBV6-1; j_gene: TRBJ2-1; CDR3aa: CASSVGSSSYNEQFF; CDR3nt: TGTGCCAGCAGTGTAGGGTCGTCCTCCTACAATGAGCAGTTCTTC